The 29 T cell receptor beta chains given below trace back to one sample, sequenced in a study of blood T cell repertoires in COVID-19 (TCRdb year 2020). Library preparation was by the immunoSEQ multiplex PCR assay. Held by TCRdb, this immuneACCESS table contains in-frame sequences only and omits some clones. Under half of the omission traces to an unresolved V gene where checked; the cause of the rest is unknown. The sample records around 250,000 clones, 83% of which are singletons. Roughly 4.5% of the sample belongs to the ten largest clones. The sample taken for sequencing was peripheral blood. The source of these receptors is a man aged 60-69 years who had recovered from COVID-19.

This clone was observed a few times. This sequence joins TRBV23-1 and TRBJ2-1; 7 positions agree with TRBD1. TRBV23-1 is placed among ORFs of uncertain function. Trimming at V came to 0 bases and at J to 3 bases, leaving 8 bases not matched to a gene. The CDR3 runs 17 residues. DNA for the CDR3: TGCGCCAGCAGTCAATCGGATGGGACAGTAATCTACAATGAGCAGTTCTTC. As protein: CASSQSDGTVIYNEQFF.

In this sample, this clone turned up a few times. This sequence joins TRBV3-1 (or the pseudogene TRBV3-2) and TRBJ1-1; D is ambiguous. Germline assignment: CDR1 LGHDT and CDR2 YNNKEL (reference sequence). The CDR3 sequence is 14 residues long. V lost 1 base to trimming and J lost 4 bases, with 10 bases between them. The CDR3 spells CASSQGLGSTEAFF. The DNA of the CDR3 is TGTGCCAGCAGCCAAGGTTTAGGGAGCACTGAAGCTTTCTTT.

The chain is built from TRBV6-5 and TRBJ1-3, with D perhaps TRBD1 (5 bases). Germline CDR1 reads MNHEY; CDR2 reads SVGAGI. V shed 8 bases and J shed 3 bases, with 8 bases lying between them. The CDR3 sequence is 12 residues long. The CDR3 here is CASVGGGNTIYF. In nucleotides, the CDR3 is TGTGCCAGCGTGGGGGGTGGAAACACCATATATTTT.

Written as DNA, the CDR3 is TGTGCCAGCAGTTACTTTAGAAATGAGCAGTTCTTC. Amino acids: CASSYFRNEQFF. The chain combines TRBV6-2 or TRBV6-3 with TRBJ2-1; unclear D gene. V was trimmed by 1 base and J by 7 bases, leaving 5 bases between them. Germline V gene data show CDR1 as MNHEY and CDR2 as SVGEGT. The CDR3 length is 12 residues.

This chain links TRBV24-1 with TRBJ1-5; TRBD1 agrees at 7 bases. The germline CDR1 and CDR2 sequences are KGHDR and SFDVKD. CDR3 length equals 16 residues. Trimming cost V 4 bases and J 0 bases; bases outside gene matches: 5. The CDR3, as DNA: TGTGCCACCAGTGAGGCGGGACAGCCTAGCAATCAGCCCCAGCATTTT. Its protein is CATSEAGQPSNQPQHF.

This clone was counted between two and nine times. This chain joins TRBV24-1 and TRBJ1-6; 7 bases map to TRBD1. V was clipped by 7 bases and J by 0 bases; unmatched bases: 2. CDR1 is KGHDR and CDR2 is SFDVKD in the germline V gene. The CDR3 is 15 residues long. CDR3 residues: CATSRQGSYNSPLHF. In nucleotides, the CDR3 is TGTGCCACCAGCCGACAGGGCTCCTATAATTCACCCCTCCACTTT.

The V and J genes are TRBV5-1 and TRBJ2-1; the match to TRBD2 covers 8 bases. After removal of 0 bases from V and 4 bases from J, the junction contained 6 bases not matched to a gene. There are 16 residues in the CDR3. Germline V CDR1 and CDR2: SGHRS, YFSETQ. The CDR3 nucleotides read TGCGCCAGCAGCTTGGCCGCGGGAGGCCTATACAATGAGCAGTTCTTC. Translating it yields CASSLAAGGLYNEQFF.

V usage is TRBV6-2 or TRBV6-3 and J usage is TRBJ2-7; 10 bases align to TRBD2. V was clipped by 0 bases and J by 2 bases; unmatched bases: 4. Germline V gene data show CDR1 as MNHEY and CDR2 as SVGEGT. This CDR3 contains 16 residues. Here the CDR3 DNA reads TGTGCCAGCAGTTACTCTCGGACTAGCGGAACCTACGAGCAGTACTTC. Its protein product is CASSYSRTSGTYEQYF.

The chain carries TRBV3-1 (or the pseudogene TRBV3-2) and TRBJ1-2, with D unclear. V was trimmed by 0 bases and J by 2 bases, leaving 10 bases between them. This CDR3 is built from 15 residues. Per germline, CDR1 LGHDT and CDR2 YNNKEL (reference sequence). The CDR3 loop reads CASSQEWPTNYGYTF. The DNA of the CDR3 is TGTGCCAGCAGCCAAGAGTGGCCAACCAACTATGGCTACACCTTC.

This clone is labeled medium-sized. The chain combines TRBV5-6 with TRBJ1-5; D may be TRBD1 (5 bases). The V and J ends lost 3 bases and 1 base respectively, with 11 bases between them. CDR1 is SGHDT, CDR2 YYEEEE, per germline. This CDR3 has 15 amino acids. The CDR3 DNA reads TGTGCCAGCAGCTCTGGCAGGGCCAGCAATCAGCCCCAGCATTTT. Protein: CASSSGRASNQPQHF.

V gene TRBV3-1 (or the pseudogene TRBV3-2) combines with J gene TRBJ2-1, with D hard to call. From germline, CDR1 is LGHDT and CDR2 YNNKEL (reference sequence). CDR3 length equals 14 residues. Trimming shortened V by 6 bases and J by 0 bases, and 9 bases separated the two germline ends. This chain's CDR3 is CASRETGSYNEQFF. For the CDR3, the DNA is TGTGCCAGCAGGGAGACTGGCTCCTACAATGAGCAGTTCTTC.

J is TRBJ2-7 and V is TRBV28; a possible D gene is TRBD1 (5 bases). This CDR3 spans 15 amino acids. V gave up 6 bases and J gave up 2 bases, with 17 bases separating them. Germline CDR1 is MDHEN and CDR2 is SYDVKM. The CDR3 here is CASSPPGRATYEQYF. The CDR3 DNA follows: TGTGCCAGCAGCCCACCCGGCAGGGCCACCTACGAGCAGTACTTC.

This clone has a single count. The chain recombines TRBV12-5 with TRBJ2-7; TRBD2 matches 7 bases. This CDR3 spans 16 amino acids. Germline-derived CDR1 and CDR2 are LGHNT and FRNRAP. With 3 bases clipped from V and 3 bases from J, the junction kept 11 bases outside the gene matches. DNA of the CDR3: TGTGCTAGTGGTTTTCCCGGGCTGGGCGGGAGCTACGAGCAGTACTTC. It codes for CASGFPGLGGSYEQYF.

The chain joins TRBV9 to TRBJ1-2; TRBD1 matches at 7 bases. The CDR3 runs to 15 residues. Germline lookup yields CDR1 SGDLS and CDR2 YYNGEE. The ends lost 0 bases at V and 1 base at J; junction bases unmatched: 3. The CDR3 loop reads CASSVGQGGNYGYTF. CDR3 DNA: TGTGCCAGCAGCGTAGGGCAGGGGGGTAACTATGGCTACACCTTC.

V is TRBV5-1 and J is TRBJ2-7; D gene unclear. CDR3 length: 16 amino acids. Trimming shortened V by 4 bases and J by 0 bases, and 17 bases separated the two germline ends. The germline CDR1 and CDR2 sequences are SGHRS and YFSETQ. CDR3 loop: CASSPTSGTPSYEQYF. CDR3 bases: TGCGCCAGCAGCCCAACGTCAGGAACCCCCTCCTACGAGCAGTACTTC.

This clone has a single count. V usage is TRBV9 and J usage is TRBJ2-3, with D perhaps TRBD2 (6 bases). V was trimmed by 0 bases and J by 5 bases, leaving 16 bases between them. Germline CDR1 reads SGDLS; CDR2 reads YYNGEE. The CDR3 spans 16 residues. The CDR3: CASSVVMGEAGDTQYF. CDR3 bases: TGTGCCAGCAGCGTAGTAATGGGGGAGGCGGGAGATACGCAGTATTTT.

This chain links TRBV7-9 with TRBJ2-1; D ambiguous. V was cut by 5 bases and J by 7 bases, with 12 bases left in between. Germline CDR1 reads SEHNR; CDR2 reads FQNEAQ (reference sequence). CDR3 length: 13 residues. In DNA form, the CDR3 reads TGTGCCAGCAGCCCCTCCGCGGCAAATGAGCAGTTCTTC. Protein sequence: CASSPSAANEQFF. The variable domain in full, with the rest retrieved from reference TRBV7-9 and TRBJ2-1, is DTGVSQNPRHKITKRGQNVTFRCDPISEHNRLYWYRQTLGQGPEFLTYFQNEAQLEKSRLLSDRFSAERPKGSFSTLEIQRTEQGDSAMYLCASSPSAANEQFFGPGTRLTVL.

This clone has only one observation. The chain carries TRBV10-3 and TRBJ2-2; 7 bases map to TRBD1. Per the germline V gene, CDR1 is ENHRY and CDR2 is SYGVKD. V shed 4 bases and J 2 bases; nucleotides not matched to a gene: 10. This CDR3 spans 17 amino acids. The CDR3 DNA sequence: TGTGCCATCAGTGGGATGGCGGACAGGCTCAACACCGGGGAGCTGTTTTTT. Encoded protein: CAISGMADRLNTGELFF.

This clone was counted many times. The chain has TRBV5-6 and TRBJ1-6; TRBD1 is a possible D gene (6 bases). CDR1 and CDR2 (germline): SGHDT, YYEEEE. CDR3 length equals 15 residues. The ends were cut back, 0 bases at V and 9 bases at J, with 13 bases in the middle. The chain's CDR3 is CASSLVDIRGSPLHF. CDR3 nucleotide sequence: TGTGCCAGCAGCTTGGTTGACATCAGGGGTTCACCCCTCCACTTT.

V gene TRBV11-2 combines with J gene TRBJ2-7, with a weak D call TRBD1 (7 bases). Trimming cost V 0 bases and J 0 bases, with 12 bases left between them. This CDR3 has 16 amino acids. The germline V gene encodes CDR1 SGHAT and CDR2 FQNNGV. Written as DNA, the CDR3 is TGTGCCAGCAGCTTAGACAGGGGGGCTTACTCCTACGAGCAGTACTTC. Amino acids: CASSLDRGAYSYEQYF.

V is TRBV3-1 (or the pseudogene TRBV3-2) and J is TRBJ1-1, with TRBD1 as a possible D gene (6 bases). With 3 bases removed from V and 0 bases from J, the gap between germline ends came to 20 bases. Germline-derived CDR1 and CDR2 are LGHDT and YNNKEL (reference sequence). The CDR3 has 18 residues. CDR3 amino acids: CASSHKRGGSSLNTEAFF. The CDR3 nucleotides read TGTGCCAGCAGCCATAAGCGGGGGGGCTCCTCTTTGAACACTGAAGCTTTCTTT.

The V and J genes are TRBV5-8 and TRBJ2-1; D remains ambiguous. The V and J ends lost 0 bases and 2 bases respectively, with 12 bases between them. This CDR3 spans 16 amino acids. The germline V gene encodes CDR1 SGHTS and CDR2 YDEGEE. In nucleotides, the CDR3 is TGTGCCAGCAGCTTGGGGGCCTTGACGGCCTACAATGAGCAGTTCTTC. Protein product: CASSLGALTAYNEQFF.

This chain connects TRBV12-3 or TRBV12-4 to TRBJ2-7, with a weak D call TRBD1 (5 bases). V lost 0 bases and J 7 bases, leaving 10 bases between the germline ends. The CDR3 sequence is 13 residues long. The CDR3: CASSLAQGLEQYF. The CDR3 DNA sequence: TGTGCCAGCAGTTTAGCCCAGGGTTTGGAGCAGTACTTC.

The rearrangement joins TRBV5-1 to TRBJ2-6; the D is unclear. This CDR3 region has 17 residues. Germline V gene lookup returns CDR1 SGHRS and CDR2 YFSETQ. Trimming cost V 4 bases and J 0 bases, with 14 bases left between them. In DNA form, the CDR3 reads TGCGCCAGCAGCGTTAGGAGCGACTTCTCTGGGGCCAACGTCCTGACTTTC. This translates into CASSVRSDFSGANVLTF.

J is TRBJ1-1 and V is TRBV5-1; the match to TRBD1 covers 10 bases. This CDR3 spans 17 amino acids. Germline CDR1 SGHRS, CDR2 YFSETQ. V was pared by 2 bases and J by 1 base, with 8 bases of the junction left unmatched. In nucleotides, the CDR3 is TGCGCCAGCAGCTTTAAACCCGGGACAGGGGAGAACACTGAAGCTTTCTTT. Its protein product is CASSFKPGTGENTEAFF.

V usage is TRBV4-2 and J usage is TRBJ2-7, with D perhaps matching TRBD2 (6 bases). This CDR3 has 14 residues. Between the trimmed V and J ends, which lost 0 bases and 6 bases, there was a span of 12 bases. Germline assignment: CDR1 LGHNA and CDR2 YNFKEQ. The CDR3 loop reads CASSQDGAGPEQYF. The CDR3 DNA reads as TGTGCCAGCAGCCAAGATGGGGCGGGGCCCGAGCAGTACTTC.

This clone has just one count. The chain couples TRBV28 to TRBJ1-5, with 7 bases matching TRBD1. Trimming took 1 base from V and 5 from J; bases not matched to a gene: 11. The germline gives CDR1 MDHEN, CDR2 SYDVKM. This CDR3 is built from 17 residues. In DNA form, the CDR3 reads TGTGCCAGCAGTTTATCCCGTTGGGGGACAGATTATCAGCCCCAGCATTTT. It is translated as CASSLSRWGTDYQPQHF.

This clone was seen more than once but under ten times. J is TRBJ1-1 and V is TRBV2, with a tentative D call TRBD1 (5 bases). Per the germline V gene, CDR1 is SNHLY and CDR2 is FYNNEI. Trimming stripped 7 bases from V and 4 bases from J, with 16 bases between. The CDR3 length is 14 residues. The DNA for the CDR3 is TGTGCCAGCACTAATTGGGGGGACGGCACTGAAGCTTTCTTT. Translating gives CASTNWGDGTEAFF. Full variable domain (missing parts from reference TRBV2 and TRBJ1-1): EPEVTQTPSHQVTQMGQEVILRCVPISNHLYFYWYRQILGQKVEFLVSFYNNEISEKSEIFDDQFSVERPDGSNFTLKIRSTKLEDSAMYFCASTNWGDGTEAFFGQGTRLTVV.

The rearrangement uses TRBV10-2 and TRBJ2-1, with TRBD2 matching over 7 bases. The CDR3 runs 12 residues. The germline CDR1 and CDR2 sequences are WSHSY and SAAADI. The trim removed 6 bases at V and 5 bases at J, leaving 1 base unmatched. CDR3 sequence (DNA): TGCGCCAGCAGGGGACTAAACAATGAGCAGTTCTTC. This sequence encodes CASRGLNNEQFF.